A selection of T cell receptor beta chains follows, all from one sample in a study of blood T cell repertoires in COVID-19. Clones were read by immunoSEQ multiplex PCR, and TCRdb kept only the in-frame ones, dropping some. The sample lists 95,000 to 100,000 clones, 92% occurring once. The sequenced material came from peripheral blood. The receptors shown here come from a middle-aged man with active COVID-19. CDR3s include the opening cysteine and the closing phenylalanine or tryptophan. D genes are given only for firm matches. Expanded clones are given a class, and other clones once, few, many or no size at all.

v_gene	abundance	j_gene	d_gene	CDR3aa	CDR3nt
TRBV5-1	-	TRBJ2-7	TRBD1	CASSQGQVFEQYF	TGCGCCAGCAGCCAGGGACAGGTTTTCGAGCAGTACTTC
TRBV29-1	-	TRBJ1-1	TRBD1	CSGGDRGNEAFF	TGCAGCGGTGGGGACAGGGGTAATGAAGCTTTCTTT
TRBV11-3	-	TRBJ1-1	-	CASSLGGQANTEAFF	TGTGCCAGCAGCTTAGGGGGGCAGGCGAACACTGAAGCTTTCTTT
TRBV18	-	TRBJ2-2	TRBD2	CASSQNAGANTGELFF	TGTGCCAGCTCCCAAAATGCGGGGGCGAACACCGGGGAGCTGTTTTTT
TRBV7-3	-	TRBJ2-7	TRBD1	CASSKDRGSYEQYF	TGTGCCAGCAGCAAGGACAGGGGGAGCTACGAGCAGTACTTC
TRBV7-9	-	TRBJ1-4	-	CASSPGRLTNEKLFF	TGTGCCAGCAGCCCGGGAAGGTTAACTAATGAAAAACTGTTTTTT
TRBV7-3	-	TRBJ2-3	TRBD2	CASSWGLAGGTDTQYF	TGTGCCAGCAGCTGGGGACTAGCGGGAGGCACAGATACGCAGTATTTT
TRBV30	once	TRBJ2-5	TRBD2	CAWSVGLAPQETQYF	TGTGCCTGGAGTGTGGGACTAGCGCCTCAAGAGACCCAGTACTTC
TRBV15	-	TRBJ2-1	-	CATSRDRSLNEQFF	TGTGCCACCAGCAGAGATAGGAGCTTGAATGAGCAGTTCTTC
TRBV24-1	-	TRBJ2-5	TRBD2	CATSGSGNIPGAETQYF	TGTGCCACCAGTGGGAGCGGGAATATCCCCGGTGCAGAGACCCAGTACTTC
TRBV16	many	TRBJ1-5	-	CASSRLTDSNQPQHF	TGTGCCAGCAGCCGACTGACAGATAGCAATCAGCCCCAGCATTTT
TRBV7-9	once	TRBJ1-1	-	CASSPGSNRGTEAFF	TGTGCCAGCAGCCCGGGATCTAACCGGGGCACTGAAGCTTTCTTT
TRBV30	-	TRBJ1-1	-	CAWIQGLTEAFF	TGTGCCTGGATTCAGGGACTCACTGAAGCTTTCTTT
TRBV6-6	-	TRBJ2-1	TRBD1	CASSRGTGRSYNEQFF	TGTGCCAGCAGCAGAGGGACAGGGCGCTCCTACAATGAGCAGTTCTTC
TRBV21-1	-	TRBJ2-7	-	CASSKAQENRGYEQHF	TGTGCCAGCAGCAAAGCCCAAGAAAACAGGGGATACGAGCAGCACTTC
TRBV7-6	once	TRBJ1-2	TRBD1	CASSQIAGGQGYTF	TGTGCCAGCAGCCAAATCGCAGGGGGCCAAGGCTACACCTTC
TRBV6-2/TRBV6-3	-	TRBJ2-1	TRBD2	CASSYSYGTSPNEQFF	TGTGCCAGCAGTTACAGTTACGGGACTAGTCCGAATGAGCAGTTCTTC
TRBV6-2/TRBV6-3	-	TRBJ1-2	TRBD1	CASSDRTGASPRRDYTF	TGTGCCAGCAGTGACCGGACAGGGGCCTCCCCTAGAAGAGACTACACCTTC
TRBV7-2	once	TRBJ1-4	-	CASSRGLDEKLFF	TGTGCCAGCAGCCGAGGGTTGGATGAAAAACTGTTTTTT
TRBV7-9	-	TRBJ2-5	-	CASSRQETQYF	TGTGCCAGCAGTCGCCAAGAGACCCAGTACTTC
TRBV9	-	TRBJ2-2	TRBD2	CASSVGTSGRAGTGELFF	TGTGCCAGCAGCGTGGGGACTAGCGGGAGGGCGGGCACCGGGGAGCTGTTTTTT
TRBV4-1	-	TRBJ1-5	-	CASSQGEGRPQHF	TGCGCCAGCAGCCAAGGGGAGGGGCGGCCCCAGCATTTT
TRBV11-2	-	TRBJ1-1	-	CASSPGTRSGTEAFF	TGTGCCAGCAGCCCGGGAACGAGGTCGGGCACTGAAGCTTTCTTT
TRBV5-1	-	TRBJ2-7	TRBD2	CASSWGGQEGEQYF	TGCGCCAGCAGCTGGGGGGGTCAGGAGGGTGAGCAGTACTTC
TRBV28	-	TRBJ2-1	-	CASSGGSSYNEQFF	TGTGCCAGCAGTGGGGGGAGCTCCTACAATGAGCAGTTCTTC
TRBV3-1/TRBV3-2	-	TRBJ1-6	TRBD1	CASSQVTGTGYSPLHF	TGTGCCAGCAGCCAAGTCACCGGGACAGGGTATTCACCCCTCCACTTT
TRBV4-1	-	TRBJ2-2	-	CASSQVSGELFF	TGCGCCAGCAGCCAAGTGTCTGGGGAGCTGTTTTTT
TRBV28	once	TRBJ1-6	-	CASRRWQGLNSPLHF	TGTGCCAGCAGAAGGTGGCAGGGGCTTAATTCACCCCTCCACTTT
TRBV19	-	TRBJ2-5	TRBD1	CASSNSRDRGEKTQYF	TGTGCCAGTAGTAATTCCCGGGACAGGGGAGAAAAGACCCAGTACTTC
TRBV9	-	TRBJ2-3	TRBD1	CASSPRYGQGTDTQYF	TGTGCCAGCAGCCCCCGCTACGGACAGGGGACAGATACGCAGTATTTT
TRBV5-1	-	TRBJ2-2	TRBD1	CASSSTGSSNTGELFF	TGCGCCAGCAGCTCGACAGGGTCTTCGAACACCGGGGAGCTGTTTTTT
TRBV27	-	TRBJ2-7	-	CASSLYWGPSYEQYF	TGTGCCAGCAGTTTATATTGGGGGCCCTCCTACGAGCAGTACTTC
TRBV15	once	TRBJ2-2	-	CATTRGRTDTGELFF	TGTGCCACCACCAGGGGGAGGACGGACACCGGGGAGCTGTTTTTT
TRBV29-1	-	TRBJ2-1	-	CSVELQEAYNEQFF	TGCAGCGTTGAATTGCAGGAGGCCTACAATGAGCAGTTCTTC
TRBV5-1	-	TRBJ2-3	-	CASSLAGLSTQYF	TGCGCCAGCAGCTTGGCCGGGTTAAGTACGCAGTATTTT
TRBV30	-	TRBJ2-1	TRBD1	CAWSPSRTGFYEQFF	TGTGCCTGGAGCCCCTCGCGGACAGGGTTCTATGAGCAGTTCTTC
TRBV24-1	-	TRBJ2-7	-	CATSDTATYDVQYF	TGTGCCACCAGTGATACAGCTACCTACGATGTGCAGTACTTC
TRBV6-6	once	TRBJ2-1	-	CASSPGGYNEQFF	TGTGCCAGCAGTCCTGGCGGGTACAATGAGCAGTTCTTC
TRBV30	-	TRBJ2-1	-	CAWRTASGYYNEQFF	TGTGCCTGGAGGACGGCGAGCGGCTATTACAATGAGCAGTTCTTC
TRBV11-2	many	TRBJ2-7	-	CASSLDVYEQYF	TGTGCCAGCAGCTTAGACGTCTACGAGCAGTACTTC
TRBV18	-	TRBJ1-3	-	CASSPSGRDKSGNTIYF	TGTGCCAGCTCACCGAGTGGGAGGGACAAATCTGGAAACACCATATATTTT
TRBV9	-	TRBJ2-1	TRBD2	CASSGPRGVGLNEQFF	TGTGCCAGCAGCGGCCCTCGGGGGGTTGGATTAAATGAGCAGTTCTTC
TRBV10-2	-	TRBJ2-2	-	CASRTGTTGELFF	TGCGCCAGCCGAACAGGGACCACCGGGGAGCTGTTTTTT
TRBV5-1	-	TRBJ1-5	TRBD1	CASSPGRGQHNQPQHF	TGCGCCAGCAGCCCGGGTAGGGGACAGCACAATCAGCCCCAGCATTTT
TRBV5-8	-	TRBJ1-2	-	CASSLDRANYGYTF	TGTGCCAGCAGCTTGGACAGGGCTAACTATGGCTACACCTTC
TRBV9	once	TRBJ2-3	TRBD2	CATGRGISTDTQYF	TGTGCCACCGGGAGGGGGATTAGCACAGATACGCAGTATTTT
TRBV12-3/TRBV12-4	-	TRBJ2-1	TRBD2	CASELAGGGQFF	TGTGCCAGCGAGCTAGCGGGAGGGGGACAGTTCTTC
TRBV28	-	TRBJ1-2	-	CASNGGARSHGYTF	TGTGCCAGCAATGGTGGGGCGCGGTCGCATGGCTACACCTTC
TRBV9	-	TRBJ2-7	TRBD2	CASSVAAGTSGVSYEQYF	TGTGCCAGCAGCGTAGCCGCGGGGACTAGCGGGGTCTCCTACGAGCAGTACTTC
TRBV4-2	-	TRBJ2-1	TRBD2	CASSQRTSGSYNEQFF	TGTGCCAGCAGCCAACGTACTAGCGGCTCCTACAATGAGCAGTTCTTC
TRBV19	-	TRBJ2-7	-	CASSIQGYEQYF	TGTGCCAGTAGTATCCAGGGATACGAGCAGTACTTC